Sequencing of this T cell receptor (beta chain) was carried out in a study of blood T cell repertoires in COVID-19 (dated by TCRdb to about 2020). With respect to the entire study: Samples from collaborators originated in the United States, Italy and Spain and spanned both the acute and convalescent phases of COVID-19. The prospective study material was composed of cDNA or gDNA derived from T cells, B-cell-depleted T cells, or PBMCs. Subjects who had been exposed to COVID-19, were actively infected with it, or had recovered from it provided the deeply sampled blood TCRbeta repertoires that made up the dataset. A freely available public database, intended as a resource for researchers studying the immune response to SARS-CoV-2, is where the repertoires were released. Samples were obtained from the ongoing ImmuneRACE study (first 160 participants) and from over 1,000 subjects provided by 6 global collaborators. The sample metadata nearly always contained a de-identified subject ID, COVID-19 status, age in years and sex. HLA class I and class II types, where available, came from metadata supplied by the sample provider rather than from assay-based typing. Broader findings and caveats from the paper: How much clinical and demographic metadata was included differed by source and by participant, and the metadata was provided uncurated.

The immunoSEQ Assay, a bias-controlled multiplex PCR, was used to amplify TCRbeta CDR3 regions from genomic DNA. In the paper's pipeline: The number of nucleated cells in each sample was estimated from the amplification of reference gene primers within the assay. Sequence reads were collapsed and filtered to measure the absolute abundance of every unique TCRbeta CDR3 rearrangement. For each sample, productive Simpson clonality was calculated as the square root of Simpson's diversity index across productive rearrangements. TCRdb retrieved this table from immuneACCESS and kept in-frame rearrangements only. Not all clones are present; in checked studies, unresolved V genes account for under half, and no reason is known for the remainder. D and trimming were read from the DNA, whereas the V and J calls and clone size are those reported in that table. Present in this sample are approximately 220,000 clones, 85% of which were seen just once. Of the sample, approximately 18% is held by the ten largest clones.

The germline V gene gives CDR1 as SGHRS and CDR2 as YFSETQ. The junction shows trimming of 4 bases on V and 0 bases on J, plus 7 bases between the germline ends. Reading from cysteine to phenylalanine, the CDR3 counts 14 amino acids. The retained sequence is limited to the CDR3, 42 bases, with the frame set at the first base. Participants in the prospective study were enrolled through a virtual design, were aged about 18 to 90 years, and lived in fewer than 30 United States geographic areas. In the prospective study, cohorts were assigned on the basis of participant-reported clinical history obtained from a screening survey and a study questionnaire. Recovered participants in ImmuneRACE Cohort 3 were defined by two consecutive negative NP/OP PCR tests, clearance by a healthcare professional, or resolution of symptoms. Mobile phlebotomists in the prospective study collected whole blood, serum and a nasopharyngeal or oropharyngeal swab from every participant. Participants in the prospective study had the option to provide additional blood draws and questionnaires over an approximately 2-month period. Before DNA extraction, prospective study blood samples were shipped either frozen or at room temperature.

A note on this clone: Its target antigen remains unknown. No clone much larger than this one lies a single base away; base qualities are absent.

Specimen: PBMCs or T cells enriched from blood (not recorded which). The receptor was derived from a man in his forties or fifties who had recovered from COVID-19. Recombination linked TRBV5-1 to TRBJ1-4, with no confident D gene call. The DNA sequence is given as TGCGCCAGCAGCCACCAGGCAACTAATGAAAAACTGTTTTTT. Translated, this is CASSHQATNEKLFF.